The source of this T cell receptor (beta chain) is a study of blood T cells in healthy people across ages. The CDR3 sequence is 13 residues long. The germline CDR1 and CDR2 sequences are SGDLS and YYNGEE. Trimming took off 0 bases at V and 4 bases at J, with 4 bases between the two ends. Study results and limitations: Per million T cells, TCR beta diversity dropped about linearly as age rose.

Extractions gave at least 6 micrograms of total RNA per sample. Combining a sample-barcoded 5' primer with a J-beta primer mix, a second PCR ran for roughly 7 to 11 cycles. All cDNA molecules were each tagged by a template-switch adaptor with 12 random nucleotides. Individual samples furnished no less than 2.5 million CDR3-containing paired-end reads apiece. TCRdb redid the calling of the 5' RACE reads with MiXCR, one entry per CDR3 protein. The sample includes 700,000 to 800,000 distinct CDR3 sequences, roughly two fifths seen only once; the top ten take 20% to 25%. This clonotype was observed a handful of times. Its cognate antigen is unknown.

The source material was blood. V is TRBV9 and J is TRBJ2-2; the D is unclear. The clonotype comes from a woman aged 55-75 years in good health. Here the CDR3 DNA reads TGTGCCAGCAGCGTAGCGGTCACCGGGGAGCTGTTTTTT. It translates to CASSVAVTGELFF.